This TCR beta chain came from a study of T cell changes during pregnancy in multiple sclerosis. Trimming pared 4 bases from V and 2 bases from J, leaving 23 bases between. Looked up from germline, CDR1 is SGHRS and CDR2 is YFSETQ. The CDR3 length is 18 residues. Measured with immunoSEQ multiplex PCR; TCRdb has only the in-frame clones, and not every one. There are 40,000 to 60,000 clones in the sample; roughly 88% occur only once, and approximately 1.4% lies in the top ten. A single count supports this clone. The receptor comes from a female donor in good health, enrolled as a control in a pregnancy study. This material consisted of peripheral blood, taken in the first trimester of pregnancy. The gene calls are TRBV5-1 and TRBJ2-3, with D perhaps matching TRBD1 (6 bases). The CDR3 DNA is TGCGCCAGCAGCGTGGGAATTATGACAGGAGCACTCACAGATACGCAGTATTTT. Its translation: CASSVGIMTGALTDTQYF.